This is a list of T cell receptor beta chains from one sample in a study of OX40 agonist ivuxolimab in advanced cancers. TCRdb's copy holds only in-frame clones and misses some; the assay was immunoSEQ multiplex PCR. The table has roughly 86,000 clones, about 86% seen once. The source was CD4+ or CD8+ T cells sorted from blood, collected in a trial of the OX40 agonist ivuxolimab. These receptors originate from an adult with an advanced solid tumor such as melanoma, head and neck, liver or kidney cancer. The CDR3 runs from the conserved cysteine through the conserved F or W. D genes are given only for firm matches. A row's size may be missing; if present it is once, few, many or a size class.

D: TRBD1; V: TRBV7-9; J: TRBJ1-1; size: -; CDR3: CASSDLLIRTGPEAFF; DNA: TGTGCCAGCAGCGATCTATTAATACGGACAGGTCCTGAAGCTTTCTTT
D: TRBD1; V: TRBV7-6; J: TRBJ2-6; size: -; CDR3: CASSTGVSGANVLTF; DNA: TGTGCCAGCAGCACAGGGGTCTCTGGGGCCAACGTCCTGACTTTC
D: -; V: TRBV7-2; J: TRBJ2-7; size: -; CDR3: CASSLTRNSNEQYF; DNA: TGTGCCAGCAGCCTTACTAGAAATAGCAACGAGCAGTACTTC
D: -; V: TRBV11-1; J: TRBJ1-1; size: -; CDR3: CASSLRTEAFF; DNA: TGTGCCAGCAGCTTAAGGACTGAAGCTTTCTTT
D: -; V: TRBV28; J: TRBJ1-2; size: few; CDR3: CASSYPGSLNYGYTF; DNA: TGTGCCAGCAGCTATCCAGGGTCCCTGAACTATGGCTACACCTTC
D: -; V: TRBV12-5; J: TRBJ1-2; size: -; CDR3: CASGLVLTGIDYGYTF; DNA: TGTGCTAGTGGTTTGGTTTTGACAGGTATAGACTATGGCTACACCTTC
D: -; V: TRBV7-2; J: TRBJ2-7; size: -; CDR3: CASSPGHQSYEQYF; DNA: TGTGCCAGCAGCCCGGGACACCAATCCTACGAGCAGTACTTC
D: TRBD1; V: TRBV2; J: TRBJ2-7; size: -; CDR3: CASGRQGYEQYF; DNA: TGTGCCAGCGGGCGACAGGGCTACGAGCAGTACTTC
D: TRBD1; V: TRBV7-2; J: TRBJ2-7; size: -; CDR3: CASSPTPTGGRGEQYF; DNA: TGTGCCAGCAGCCCAACACCGACAGGGGGAAGGGGCGAGCAGTACTTC
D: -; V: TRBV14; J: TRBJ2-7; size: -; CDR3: CASSQMGQGGEQYF; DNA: TGTGCCAGCAGCCAAATGGGCCAGGGAGGCGAGCAGTACTTC
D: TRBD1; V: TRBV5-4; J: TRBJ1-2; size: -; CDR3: CASRRQGYYGYTF; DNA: TGTGCCAGCAGGAGACAGGGGTACTATGGCTACACCTTC
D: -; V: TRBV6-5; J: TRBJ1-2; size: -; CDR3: CASSWDNYGYTF; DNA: TGTGCCAGCAGTTGGGATAACTATGGCTACACCTTC
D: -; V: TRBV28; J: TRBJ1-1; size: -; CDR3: CASLHRLGRGNTEAFF; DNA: TGTGCCAGCCTGCACCGCCTGGGACGGGGGAACACTGAAGCTTTCTTT
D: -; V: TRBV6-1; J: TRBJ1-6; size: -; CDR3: CASTRTDNSPLHF; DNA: TGTGCCAGCACCCGCACCGATAATTCACCCCTCCACTTT
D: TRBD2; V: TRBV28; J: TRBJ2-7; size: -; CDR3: CASSLLAGGRGYEQYF; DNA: TGTGCCAGCAGTTTGCTAGCGGGAGGGCGCGGCTACGAGCAGTACTTC
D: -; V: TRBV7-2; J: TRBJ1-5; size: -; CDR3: CASSLRGPGNQPQHF; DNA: TGTGCCAGCAGCTTACGTGGGCCCGGTAATCAGCCCCAGCATTTT
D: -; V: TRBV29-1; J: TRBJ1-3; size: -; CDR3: CSVPAGSGNTIYF; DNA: TGCAGCGTGCCGGCCGGCTCTGGAAACACCATATATTTT
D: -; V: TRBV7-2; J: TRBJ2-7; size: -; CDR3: CASSSIISDEQYF; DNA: TGTGCCAGCAGCTCTATAATATCGGACGAGCAGTACTTC
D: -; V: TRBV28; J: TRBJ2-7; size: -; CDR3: CASSLGGYEQYF; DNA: TGTGCCAGCAGTTTAGGCGGCTACGAGCAGTACTTC
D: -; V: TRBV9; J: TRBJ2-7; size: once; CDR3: CASSVDGGAFSEQYF; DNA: TGTGCCAGCAGCGTAGACGGGGGCGCTTTCAGCGAGCAGTACTTC
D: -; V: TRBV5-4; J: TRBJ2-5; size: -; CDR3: CASSQAPRQGGETQYF; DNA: TGCGCCAGCAGCCAAGCCCCGAGACAGGGAGGAGAGACCCAGTACTTC
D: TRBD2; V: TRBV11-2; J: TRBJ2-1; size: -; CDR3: CASSTIAGGPTNEQFF; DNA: TGTGCCAGCAGCACAATAGCGGGAGGGCCAACCAATGAGCAGTTCTTC
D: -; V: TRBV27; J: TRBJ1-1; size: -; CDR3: CASSHRERNTEAFF; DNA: TGTGCCAGCAGCCACCGGGAGCGGAACACTGAAGCTTTCTTT
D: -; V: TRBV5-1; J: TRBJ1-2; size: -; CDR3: CASSKQGTNYGYTF; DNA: TGCGCCAGCAGCAAACAAGGGACTAACTATGGCTACACCTTC
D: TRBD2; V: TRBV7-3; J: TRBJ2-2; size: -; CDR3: CASSLASGYTGELFF; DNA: TGTGCCAGCAGCTTAGCTAGCGGGTATACCGGGGAGCTGTTTTTT
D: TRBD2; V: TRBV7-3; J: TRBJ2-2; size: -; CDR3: CASKERGNTGELFF; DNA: TGTGCCAGCAAGGAGCGGGGGAACACCGGGGAGCTGTTTTTT
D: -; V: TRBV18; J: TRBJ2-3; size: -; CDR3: CASSPPRLDTQYF; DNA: TGTGCCAGCTCACCACCCCGCCTTGATACGCAGTATTTT
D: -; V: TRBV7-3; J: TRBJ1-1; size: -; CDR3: CASSSIMGEAFF; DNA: TGTGCCAGCAGCTCCATCATGGGGGAAGCTTTCTTT